The present entry profiles one T cell receptor beta chain with its context. Its target is unknown. This entry belongs to a study of cytomegalovirus exposure and HLA in healthy donors. Study-wide findings and caveats: The study recorded about 150 TCR beta chains that were cytomegalovirus-associated. It was only CMV serostatus that was available as immune exposure information. A previous analysis found most TCR beta V segments productive roughly 90% or roughly 30% of the time. Most TCR sequences showed up rarely, but some public TCRs showed up in many donors.

PCR amplification relied on 60 Vbeta primers (plus 13 Jbeta primers). Sequenced by immunoSEQ multiplex PCR; TCRdb stores in-frame clones only, minus some. There are about 110,000 clones in the sample, with around 3.6% held by the top ten. Trimming took off 8 bases at V and 5 bases at J, with 15 bases between the two ends. The CDR3 loop spans 13 amino acids. From germline, CDR1 is SGHNT and CDR2 YENEEA. This clonotype was sampled from a man in his late teens or twenties in good health and CMV-seronegative. This sequence joins TRBV11-3 and TRBJ1-1; a possible D gene is TRBD1 (6 bases). The source material was PBMCs. The CDR3 loop reads CASGIRGRTEAFF. Here the CDR3 DNA reads TGTGCCAGCGGTATCAGGGGTAGAACTGAAGCTTTCTTT.